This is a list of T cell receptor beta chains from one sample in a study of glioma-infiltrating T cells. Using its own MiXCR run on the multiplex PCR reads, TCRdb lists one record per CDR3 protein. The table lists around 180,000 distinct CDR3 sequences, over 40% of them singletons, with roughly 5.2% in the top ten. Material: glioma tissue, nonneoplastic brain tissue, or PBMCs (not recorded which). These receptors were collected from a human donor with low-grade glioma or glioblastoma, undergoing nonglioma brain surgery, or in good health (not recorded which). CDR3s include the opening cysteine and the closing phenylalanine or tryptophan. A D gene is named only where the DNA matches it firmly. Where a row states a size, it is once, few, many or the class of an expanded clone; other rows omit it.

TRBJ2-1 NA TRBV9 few CASSVVSLSNEQFF TGTGCCAGCAGCGTAGTAAGTCTGAGCAATGAGCAGTTCTTC
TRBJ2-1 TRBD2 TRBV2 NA CASSVVAGGSYEQFF TGTGCCAGCAGTGTTGTAGCGGGAGGTTCCTACGAGCAGTTCTTC
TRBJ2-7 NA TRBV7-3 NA CASSLDGAGYEQYF TGTGCCAGCAGCTTGGATGGGGCGGGCTACGAGCAGTACTTC
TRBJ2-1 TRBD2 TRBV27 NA CDSSLAGVVNDQFF TGTGACAGCAGTTTAGCGGGAGTAGTGAATGATCAGTTCTTC
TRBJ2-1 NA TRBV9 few CASSSRGHEQFF TGTGCCAGCAGCTCCAGGGGCCATGAGCAGTTCTTC
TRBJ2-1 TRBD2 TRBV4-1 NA CARSQDRLAGFNEQFF TGCGCCAGAAGCCAAGACCGACTAGCGGGGTTCAATGAGCAGTTCTTC
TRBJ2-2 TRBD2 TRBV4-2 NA CASSQATSGRTGELFF TGTGCCAGCAGCCAAGCGACTAGCGGGAGGACCGGGGAGCTGTTTTTT
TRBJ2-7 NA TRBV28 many CATWRYEQYF TGTGCCACCTGGCGCTACGAGCAGTACTTC
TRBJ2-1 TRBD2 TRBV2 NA CASLAGSYNEQFF TGTGCCAGTCTAGCGGGCTCCTACAATGAGCAGTTCTTC
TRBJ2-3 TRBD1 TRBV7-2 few CASSPNRQGATDTQYF TGTGCCAGCAGCCCCAACCGACAGGGGGCCACAGATACGCAGTATTTT
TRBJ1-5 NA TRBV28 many CASSLGGSRQPQHF TGTGCCAGCAGCCTGGGGGGATCCCGTCAGCCCCAGCATTTT
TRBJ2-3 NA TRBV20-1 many CSARLDGRGTDTQYF TGCAGTGCTAGATTGGACGGGCGAGGCACAGATACGCAGTATTTT
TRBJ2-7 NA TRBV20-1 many CSARDLSGQYF TGCAGTGCTAGAGATCTGTCAGGGCAGTACTTC
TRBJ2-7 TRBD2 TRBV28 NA CDSSRSAGLAVYEQYF TGTGACAGCAGCCGATCCGCGGGACTAGCGGTCTACGAGCAGTACTTT
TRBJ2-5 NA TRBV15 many CATSRDRRETQYF TGTGCCACCAGCAGAGACCGCCGAGAGACCCAGTACTTC
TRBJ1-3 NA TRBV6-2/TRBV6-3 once CAISRYAGNTIYF TGTGCCATCAGCCGGTACGCTGGAAACACCATATATTTT
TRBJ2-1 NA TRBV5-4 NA CASSLELALSYNEQFF TGTGCCAGCAGCCTCGAGCTAGCGTTATCCTACAATGAGCAGTTCTTC
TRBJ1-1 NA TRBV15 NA CATSRDPEAFF TGTGCCACCAGCAGAGATCCTGAAGCTTTCTTT
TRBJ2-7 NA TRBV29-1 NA CSVGDNRYEQYF TGCAGCGTGGGGGACAATCGCTACGAGCAGTACTTC
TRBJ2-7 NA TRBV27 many CASSFRQHYEQYF TGTGCCAGCAGTTTTAGGCAACACTACGAGCAGTACTTC
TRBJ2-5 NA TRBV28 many CASSLGGIQETQYF TGTGCCAGCAGTTTAGGGGGGATTCAAGAGACCCAGTACTTC
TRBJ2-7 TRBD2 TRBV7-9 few CASSLFTSATSYEQYF TGTGCCAGCAGCTTATTTACTAGCGCTACCTCCTACGAGCAGTACTTC
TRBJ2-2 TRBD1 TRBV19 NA CASSARDRNTGELFF TGTGCCAGTAGTGCTCGGGACAGAAACACCGGGGAGCTGTTTTTT
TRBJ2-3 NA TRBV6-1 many CASTRLEGAGTQYF TGTGCCAGCACCAGACTAGAGGGGGCAGGTACGCAGTATTTT
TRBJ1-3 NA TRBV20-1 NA CSARANGNTIYF TGCAGTGCTAGGGCTAATGGAAACACAATATATTTT
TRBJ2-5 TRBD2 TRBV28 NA CASSSGKLAGQETQYF TGTGCCAGCAGTTCCGGCAAACTAGCGGGGCAAGAGACCCAGTACTTC
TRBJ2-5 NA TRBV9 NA CASSVVGGRETQYF TGTGCCAGCAGCGTAGTAGGGGGTAGAGAGACCCAGTACTTC
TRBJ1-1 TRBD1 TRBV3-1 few CASSRGTGHTEAFF TGTGCCAGCAGCCGAGGGACAGGGCACACTGAAGCTTTCTTT
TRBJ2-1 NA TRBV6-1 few CASLRGASPYNEQFF TGTGCCAGTCTAAGAGGGGCTAGTCCCTACAATGAGCAGTTCTTC
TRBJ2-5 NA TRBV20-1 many CSARVAGQTTQYF TGCAGTGCTAGGGTCGCGGGACAGACGACCCAGTACTTC
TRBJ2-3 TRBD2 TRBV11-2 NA CASSLILAGGLYTKYF TGTGCCAGCAGCTTAATACTAGCGGGAGGATTGTATACGAAGTATTTT
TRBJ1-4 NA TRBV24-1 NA CARRPRDATNEKLFF TGTGCCAGGAGGCCCAGGGATGCAACTAATGAAAAACTGTTTTTT
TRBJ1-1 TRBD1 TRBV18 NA CASQGDMNTEAFF TGTGCCAGCCAGGGGGACATGAACACTGAAGCTTTCTTT
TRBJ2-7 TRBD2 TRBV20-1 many CSAREGTSGSYVEQYF TGCAGTGCGAGGGAGGGGACTAGCGGGAGTTATGTCGAGCAGTACTTC
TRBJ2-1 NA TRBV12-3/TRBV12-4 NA CASSLDTGQPGTHEQFF TGTGCCAGCAGTTTAGATACGGGCCAACCCGGTACCCATGAGCAGTTCTTC
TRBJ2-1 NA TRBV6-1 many CASSNPVGRREQFF TGTGCCAGCAGCAACCCCGTTGGTAGACGGGAGCAGTTCTTC
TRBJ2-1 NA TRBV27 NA CASSLRGTLAHNEQFF TGTGCCAGCAGTTTAAGAGGGACGCTAGCCCACAATGAGCAGTTCTTC
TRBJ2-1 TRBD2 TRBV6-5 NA CASSRTRDNEQFF TGTGCCAGCAGTCGGACTAGGGACAATGAGCAGTTCTTC
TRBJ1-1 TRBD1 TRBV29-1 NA CSVGQVYTEAFF TGCAGCGTGGGACAGGTCTACACTGAAGCTTTCTTT
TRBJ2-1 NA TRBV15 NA CAASSFGGGDEQFF TGTGCCGCCAGCAGTTTCGGTGGAGGGGATGAGCAGTTCTTC
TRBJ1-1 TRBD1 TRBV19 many CASRTGGNTEAFF TGTGCCAGTAGGACAGGGGGGAACACTGAAGCTTTCTTT
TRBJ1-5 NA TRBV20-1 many CSALTDSNQPQHF TGCAGTGCTCTGACAGATAGCAATCAGCCCCAGCATTTT
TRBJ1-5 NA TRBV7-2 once CASSLELGIAQPQHF TGTGCCAGCAGCTTAGAGTTAGGGATTGCTCAGCCCCAGCATTTT
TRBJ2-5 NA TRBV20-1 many CSATRVGSETQYF TGCAGTGCTACCCGGGTGGGTAGCGAGACCCAGTACTTC
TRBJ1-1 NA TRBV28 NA CASLTPELVTEAFF TGTGCCAGCCTTACACCCGAATTGGTCACTGAAGCTTTCTTT
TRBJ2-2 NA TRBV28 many CASSPRRFNTGELFF TGTGCCAGCAGTCCCAGGAGATTCAACACCGGGGAGCTGTTTTTT
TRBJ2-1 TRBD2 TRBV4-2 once CASTQDGTPGVVLAVIGEQFF TGTGCCAGCACCCAAGATGGCACCCCCGGGGTCGTACTAGCGGTAATTGGGGAGCAGTTCTTC
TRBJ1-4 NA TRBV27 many CASSFLLGGNEKLFF TGTGCCAGCAGTTTTTTGCTCGGGGGGAATGAAAAACTGTTTTTT
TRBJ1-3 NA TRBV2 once CASSEEARGGNTIYF TGTGCCAGCAGTGAAGAGGCAAGGGGCGGAAACACCATATATTTT
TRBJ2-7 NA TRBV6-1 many CASRIGRRSYEQYF TGTGCCAGCAGAATTGGACGCCGCTCCTACGAGCAGTACTTC
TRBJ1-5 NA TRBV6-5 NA CASSFGSGSQHF TGTGCCAGCAGTTTCGGTTCGGGTTCCCAGCATTTT
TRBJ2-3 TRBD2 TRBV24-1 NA CATSDPSGRGTDTQYF TGTGCCACCAGTGATCCTAGCGGGAGGGGCACAGATACGCAGTATTTT
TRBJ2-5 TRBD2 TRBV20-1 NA CSADLGGEVGETQYF TGCAGTGCTGACTTGGGGGGGGAGGTGGGAGAGACCCAGTACTTC
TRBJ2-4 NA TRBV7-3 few CASSLSSGLRGIQYF TGTGCCAGCAGCTTAAGTTCAGGGTTAAGGGGGATTCAGTACTTC
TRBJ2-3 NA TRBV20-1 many CSASAEVSTDTQYF TGCAGTGCTAGCGCGGAAGTAAGCACAGATACGCAGTATTTT
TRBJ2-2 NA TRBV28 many CASRGGAGELFF TGTGCCAGCAGAGGGGGGGCCGGGGAGCTGTTTTTT
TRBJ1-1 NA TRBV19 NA CASSIDSYTEAFF TGTGCCAGTAGTATAGACAGCTACACTGAAGCTTTCTTT
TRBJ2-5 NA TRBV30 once CAWRGTVETEYF TGTGCCTGGAGGGGGACCGTAGAGACCGAGTACTTC